This T cell receptor beta chain was identified during a study of cytomegalovirus exposure and HLA in healthy donors. Findings of the study overall: While the bulk of TCR sequences proved rare, some public TCRs turned up in many donors.

A note on this clone: Its antigen is currently unknown. The junction departs from the called germline gene at one end, perhaps through a read error. This CDR3 is also generated by other DNA sequences in the sample.

The PCR was carried out with 60 Vbeta primers and 13 Jbeta primers. Repertoires were generated with immunoSEQ multiplex PCR, while TCRdb's copy carries only in-frame clones and drops some. The sample has 100,000 to 150,000 clones, over 60% seen once. The CDR3 has 15 residues. The germline CDR1 and CDR2 sequences are MNHEY and SVGAGI. The sample taken for sequencing was PBMCs. This receptor was obtained from a human donor in good health. This chain connects TRBV6-5 to TRBJ2-7, with 7 bases matching TRBD2. CDR3 in DNA: TGTGCCAGCAGTTACTCGTACGCCGGGGAGGGCGAGCAATACTTC. It codes for CASSYSYAGEGEQYF.